The 26 T cell receptor beta chains below all came from one sample that was sequenced in a study of shared clonotypes between healthy human individuals. Some clones are missing from TCRdb's copy, which holds only in-frame ones; the method was immunoSEQ multiplex PCR. The table shows about 2.4 million clones, with roughly 93% occurring only once. The sequencing input was naive CD4+ T cells from PBMCs. The subset is: CD45RA+ positively selected. The receptors were gathered from a young man in good health. Some clones in this sample may be carry-over from other donors' samples.

This sequence joins TRBV5-6 and TRBJ2-5, with TRBD2 identical over 9 bases. The J call is in doubt because the DNA end fits TRBJ2-7 better. Germline lookup yields CDR1 SGHDT and CDR2 YYEEEE. The CDR3 consists of 14 residues. In DNA form, the CDR3 reads TGTGCCAGCAGCTTGGCGGGACTAGCACGCGAGCAGTACTTC. This translates into CASSLAGLAREQYF.

The chain recombines TRBV11-2 with TRBJ1-3, with D possibly matching TRBD1 (6 bases). CDR3 length: 17 amino acids. Germline CDR1 and CDR2: SGHAT and FQNNGV. Trimming left V 5 bases short and J 0 bases short, with 17 bases between. Here the CDR3 DNA reads TGTGCCAGCAGCCCCGGGCGGGGGGCAAGCTCTGGAAACACCATATATTTT. Protein product: CASSPGRGASSGNTIYF.

The chain has TRBV5-1 and TRBJ2-1; weak D call: TRBD1 (5 bases). V lost 0 bases, J lost 13 bases, and 17 bases lay in between. The CDR3 has 14 amino acids. Germline V gene lookup returns CDR1 SGHRS and CDR2 YFSETQ. CDR3 region: CASSLGVLKDNQFF. CDR3 nucleotides: TGCGCCAGCAGCTTGGGGGTCCTTAAGGACAACCAGTTCTTC.

The table lists this clone with a count of one. The V and J genes are TRBV28 and TRBJ1-1; the D gene is possibly TRBD1 (6 bases). This CDR3 is built from 14 residues. Germline CDR1 MDHEN, CDR2 SYDVKM. Trimming cost V 4 bases and J 4 bases, with 13 bases left between them. The CDR3 DNA sequence: TGTGCCAGCAGTTCACAGGGACGGGGCACTGAAGCTTTCTTT. It translates to CASSSQGRGTEAFF.

The gene calls are TRBV6-7 and TRBJ1-5, with a tentative D call TRBD1 (5 bases). TRBV6-7 is flagged as an ORF with uncertain function. The V end was cut by 7 bases, the J end by 8 bases, with 24 bases between. This CDR3 spans 16 amino acids. CDR3 nucleotide sequence: TGTGCCAGCATTGCATCTCGGGGCCGCGGTGTGGAGCCCCAGCATTTT. The encoded protein is CASIASRGRGVEPQHF.

The V and J genes are TRBV5-1 and TRBJ2-7; TRBD2 matches 11 bases. V shed 0 bases, J shed 2 bases, and the junction held 10 bases outside the gene matches. Germline loops: CDR1 SGHRS, CDR2 YFSETQ. This CDR3 is 18 amino acids long. CDR3: CASSLVLAGGPETYEQYF. As DNA, the CDR3 is TGCGCCAGCAGCTTGGTTCTAGCGGGAGGACCGGAGACCTACGAGCAGTACTTC.

About this clone: The same CDR3 is also encoded by other DNA sequences in this sample. J is TRBJ2-3 and V is TRBV2, with 10 bases that match TRBD2. The trim removed 5 bases at V and 0 bases at J, leaving 2 bases unmatched. The CDR3 consists of 15 residues. Germline-derived CDR1 and CDR2 are SNHLY and FYNNEI. CDR3 bases: TGTGCCAGCAGTTCGACTAGCGGGAGCACAGATACGCAGTATTTT. Protein: CASSSTSGSTDTQYF. The variable domain in full, with the rest retrieved from reference TRBV2 and TRBJ2-3, is EPEVTQTPSHQVTQMGQEVILRCVPISNHLYFYWYRQILGQKVEFLVSFYNNEISEKSEIFDDQFSVERPDGSNFTLKIRSTKLEDSAMYFCASSSTSGSTDTQYFGPGTRLTVL.

Concerning this clone: Other DNA sequences within the sample encode an identical CDR3. The rearrangement uses TRBV6-5 and TRBJ2-5; D possibly corresponds to TRBD2 (6 bases). Trimming left V 0 bases short and J 5 bases short, with 10 bases between. This CDR3 region has 14 residues. The germline V gene encodes CDR1 MNHEY and CDR2 SVGAGI. DNA for the CDR3: TGTGCCAGCAGTTACTCGAACAGCGGGGAGACCCAGTACTTC. It yields the protein CASSYSNSGETQYF.

V and J are TRBV11-2 and TRBJ1-1; D gene uncertain. Deletions cut 3 bases from V and 9 bases from J, with 11 bases between. Germline values: CDR1 SGHAT, CDR2 FQNNGV. This CDR3 has 12 residues. The CDR3 nucleotides are TGTGCCAGCAGCTTCAACGAGCGTAAAGCTTTCTTT. The encoded protein is CASSFNERKAFF.

The rearrangement joins TRBV18 to TRBJ2-7, with 12 positions matching TRBD2. The CDR3 runs 17 residues. Germline loops: CDR1 KGHSH, CDR2 LQKENI. The V and J ends lost 3 bases and 3 bases, in that order; junction bases with no gene match: 9. The CDR3 DNA reads TGTGCCAGCTCACCTCTACGACTAGCGGGAGTTAGCTACGAGCAGTACTTC. Protein product: CASSPLRLAGVSYEQYF.

This rearrangement joins TRBV27 to TRBJ2-1; D gene unclear. Trimming stripped 8 bases from V and 4 bases from J, with 9 bases between. The CDR3 has 12 residues. Germline V lookup: CDR1 MNHEY, CDR2 SMNVEV (reference sequence). CDR3 sequence (DNA): TGTGCCAGCCCCGATATTTACAATGAGCAGTTCTTC. Translating it yields CASPDIYNEQFF.

This clone was found once. This chain's CDR3 is CASNPVHRFVDEQFF. The CDR3 region has the DNA TGTGCCAGCAACCCTGTTCACAGATTCGTGGATGAGCAGTTCTTC. The rearrangement joins TRBV7-2 to TRBJ2-1; D is ambiguous. The CDR3 loop spans 15 amino acids. Germline-derived CDR1 and CDR2 are SGHTA and FQGNSA. The V gene lost 7 bases and the J gene lost 8 bases, with 21 bases spanning the gap.

The chain carries TRBV21-1 and TRBJ2-5; TRBD1, as called in the table, went unchecked against the DNA. TRBV21-1 is a documented pseudogene. The CDR3 loop spans 14 amino acids. The CDR3 DNA reads TGTGCCAGCAGCAACCCCATCAGCCAAGAGACCCAGTACTTC. Translation gives CASSNPISQETQYF.

Worth noting for this clone: Other DNA sequences in the sample encode the same CDR3. The CDR3 protein is CASSLEPGQNTGELFF. The DNA for the CDR3 is TGCGCCAGCAGCTTGGAACCAGGGCAGAACACCGGGGAGCTGTTTTTT. The rearrangement uses TRBV5-1 and TRBJ2-2; the D gene is possibly TRBD1 (5 bases). Trimming stripped 0 bases from V and 1 base from J, with 10 bases between. Germline V lookup: CDR1 SGHRS, CDR2 YFSETQ. The CDR3 covers 16 residues. Drawing the rest from reference TRBV5-1 and TRBJ2-2, the complete variable domain is KAGVTQTPRYLIKTRGQQVTLSCSPISGHRSVSWYQQTPGQGLQFLFEYFSETQRNKGNFPGRFSGRQFSNSRSEMNVSTLELGDSALYLCASSLEPGQNTGELFFGEGSRLTVL.

This chain connects TRBV5-4 to TRBJ1-3, with 10 bases matching TRBD1. This CDR3 is 14 amino acids long. Germline CDR1 is SGHNT and CDR2 is YYREEE (reference sequence). V was pared by 4 bases and J by 6 bases, with 4 bases of the junction left unmatched. CDR3 nucleotide sequence: TGTGCCAGCAGCCCCGGGACAGGGGAAAACACCATATATTTT. Its protein is CASSPGTGENTIYF.

This clone was detected once. J is TRBJ1-1 and V is TRBV29-1; 8 nucleotides align to TRBD1. Germline CDR1 reads SQVTM; CDR2 reads ANQGSEA. This CDR3 comprises 15 residues. Losses at the gene ends were 7 bases for V and 0 bases for J; bases not matched to a gene: 10. The CDR3 loop is CSAGGAGGMNTEAFF. In DNA form, the CDR3 reads TGCAGCGCCGGGGGGGCAGGGGGCATGAACACTGAAGCTTTCTTT.

This sequence joins TRBV11-3 and TRBJ2-7; a possible D gene is TRBD2 (6 bases). V was trimmed by 5 bases and J by 6 bases, leaving 14 bases between them. This CDR3 comprises 13 residues. CDR1 is SGHNT, CDR2 YENEEA, per germline. This CDR3 is CASSRDSVGEQYF. DNA for the CDR3: TGTGCCAGCAGCAGGGACTCAGTGGGCGAGCAGTACTTC. The full variable domain, with the rest looked up from reference TRBV11-3 and TRBJ2-7, is EAGVVQSPRYKIIEKKQPVAFWCNPISGHNTLYWYLQNLGQGPELLIRYENEEAVDDSQLPKDRFSAERLKGVDSTLKIQPAELGDSAVYLCASSRDSVGEQYFGPGTRLTVT.

The chain links TRBV30 to TRBJ1-5, with 8 bases identical to TRBD1. Germline assignment: CDR1 GTSNPN and CDR2 SVGIG (reference sequence). The CDR3 spans 11 residues. Unmatched junction bases numbered 1, after V lost 3 bases and J lost 9 bases. The CDR3 DNA reads TGTGCCTGGAGCACAGGGGGGCCCCAGCATTTT. Encoded protein: CAWSTGGPQHF.

This CDR3 reads CASSLEGAGYGYTF. Here the CDR3 DNA reads TGCGCCAGCAGCTTGGAGGGGGCGGGCTATGGCTACACCTTC. This sequence joins TRBV5-1 and TRBJ1-2; TRBD1 matches at 7 bases. This CDR3 contains 14 residues. With 0 bases clipped from V and 4 bases from J, the junction kept 3 bases outside the gene matches. Looked up from germline, CDR1 is SGHRS and CDR2 is YFSETQ.

The gene calls are TRBV7-9 and TRBJ2-6, with 8 bases matching TRBD2. The CDR3 totals 17 residues. Trimming cost V 1 base and J 4 bases; bases outside gene matches: 6. In germline, CDR1 is SEHNR, CDR2 FQNEAQ (reference sequence). CDR3 in DNA: TGTGCCAGCAGCTTAGGGGGTGGACTAGCAGGGGCCAACGTCCTGACTTTC. The encoded protein is CASSLGGGLAGANVLTF.

The V gene is TRBV5-1, the J gene TRBJ2-5, with 9 bases lining up with TRBD2. This CDR3 contains 19 residues. The V segment lost 2 bases and the J segment 0 bases; nucleotides outside the gene matches: 14. Germline V gene sequence: CDR1 SGHRS, CDR2 YFSETQ. The CDR3 sequence: CASSFGGPGLAPYQETQYF. In nucleotides, the CDR3 is TGCGCCAGCAGCTTTGGGGGACCAGGACTAGCGCCGTACCAAGAGACCCAGTACTTC.

V and J are TRBV5-1 and TRBJ1-4, with D unclear. The CDR3 loop spans 14 amino acids. Trimming cost V 5 bases and J 8 bases, with 16 bases left between them. Germline loops: CDR1 SGHRS, CDR2 YFSETQ. The CDR3 here is CASRSEGMSEKLFF. In nucleotides, the CDR3 is TGCGCCAGCAGGAGTGAGGGTATGAGCGAAAAACTGTTTTTT.

The chain carries TRBV28 and TRBJ1-5, with D possibly being TRBD1 (5 bases). This CDR3 comprises 15 residues. The V and J ends lost 3 bases and 3 bases respectively, with 12 bases between them. The germline V gene has CDR1 MDHEN and CDR2 SYDVKM. CDR3 nucleotides: TGTGCCAGCAGTTTCCTTTCCAGGGCCAATCAGCCCCAGCATTTT. Protein: CASSFLSRANQPQHF.

This chain joins TRBV27 and TRBJ1-1, with D unclear. There are 14 residues in the CDR3. CDR1 is MNHEY, CDR2 SMNVEV, per germline (reference sequence). Trimming stripped 6 bases from V and 1 base from J, with 12 bases between. The CDR3 coding sequence is TGTGCCAGCAGGCCGGAGACCCCGAACACTGAAGCTTTCTTT. This codes for CASRPETPNTEAFF.

The V gene is TRBV25-1, the J gene TRBJ2-2; D not resolved. Germline V gene sequence: CDR1 MGHDK, CDR2 SYGVNS. V shed 5 bases and J shed 1 base, with 14 bases lying between them. CDR3 length: 16 residues. The CDR3 is CASSPRQRQNTGELFF. CDR3 nucleotide sequence: TGTGCCAGCAGTCCCCGGCAGCGTCAGAACACCGGGGAGCTGTTTTTT.

The CDR3 sequence: CASSPPRQAPSSYEQYF. The CDR3 DNA is TGTGCCAGCAGCCCCCCCCGACAGGCTCCCTCATCCTACGAGCAGTACTTC. The V and J genes are TRBV7-2 and TRBJ2-7; D perhaps matches TRBD1 (6 bases). CDR3 length: 17 amino acids. CDR1 and CDR2 from the germline V gene are SGHTA and FQGNSA. With 5 bases removed from V and 1 base from J, the gap between germline ends came to 21 bases.